A selection of T cell receptor beta chains follows, all from one sample in a study of Ad26.COV2.S vaccination and SARS-CoV-2 variants. The repertoire was sequenced with immunoSEQ multiplex PCR; TCRdb's copy has only in-frame clones and lacks some. Counted here are approximately 300,000 clones, about 86% occurring once; the ten biggest clones make up 1.9%. This specimen consisted of peripheral blood, obtained in a trial of Ad26.COV2.S vaccine versus placebo. Every receptor here comes from a person aged 18-60 years who received the Ad26.COV2.S COVID-19 vaccine or a placebo. Each CDR3 is given with its conserved first and last residue. D genes are given only for firm matches. Rows give clone size only sometimes, using once, few, many, or a class for an expanded clone.

TGTGCCAGCAGCCCCCGCCAGCGGGGGACCAACACCGGGGAGCTGTTTTTT,CASSPRQRGTNTGELFF,TRBJ2-2,TRBV9,.,17,TRBD2
TGCGCCAGCAGCCAAGATTTGTATAATTCACCCCTCCACTTT,CASSQDLYNSPLHF,TRBJ1-6,TRBV4-1,.,14,.
TGTGCCAGCAGTTTAGGACAGGGGGCTCGCAATTCACCCCTCCACTTT,CASSLGQGARNSPLHF,TRBJ1-6,TRBV27,.,16,TRBD1
TGTGCCTGGAGCCTTAACTATGGCTACACCTTC,CAWSLNYGYTF,TRBJ1-2,TRBV30,few,11,.
TGTGCCAGCAGCCCCCTTTGGGATAGTAATGAAAAACTGTTTTTT,CASSPLWDSNEKLFF,TRBJ1-4,TRBV7-9,once,15,.
TGTGCCAGTAGTAGACAGAAGAGCTCCTACGAGCAGTACTTC,CASSRQKSSYEQYF,TRBJ2-7,TRBV19,.,14,.
TGTGCCAGCACCCCACGGGGGGGTATTACTGGAAACACCATATATTTT,CASTPRGGITGNTIYF,TRBJ1-3,TRBV7-2,.,16,.
TGTGCCAGCAGCTTACTGACTGGAAACACCATATATTTT,CASSLLTGNTIYF,TRBJ1-3,TRBV11-3,.,13,.
TGTGCCAGCAGCCAGCCGGGACGCTTGAACACTGAAGCTTTCTTT,CASSQPGRLNTEAFF,TRBJ1-1,TRBV3-1/TRBV3-2,.,15,.
TGTGCCAGCAGCGTAGGTCTAGCGGGGGGTTCGACCCTCAGCTCCTACAATGAGCAGTTCTTC,CASSVGLAGGSTLSSYNEQFF,TRBJ2-1,TRBV9,.,21,TRBD2
TGTGCCTGGATGGGGGGCTTCACCCGCACAGATACGCAGTATTTT,CAWMGGFTRTDTQYF,TRBJ2-3,TRBV30,.,15,.
TGTGCCAGCTCACCAGGAGAATGGGGGGGCCCAGATACGCAGTATTTT,CASSPGEWGGPDTQYF,TRBJ2-3,TRBV18,.,16,.
TGTGCCAGTAGTATGAAGAGACAGGGCAATCAGCCCCAGCATTTT,CASSMKRQGNQPQHF,TRBJ1-5,TRBV19,.,15,.
TGTGCCAGCAGCTTGGAGCACCCGGGACTAGCGCTTAGTGAGCAGTTCTTC,CASSLEHPGLALSEQFF,TRBJ2-1,TRBV5-6,.,17,TRBD2
TGCGCCAGCAGCTTGGCGGACAGGTCGTATGGCTACACCTTC,CASSLADRSYGYTF,TRBJ1-2,TRBV5-1,once,14,TRBD1
TGTGCCAGCAGCCGGGACAGGGGGAACACTGAAGCTTTCTTT,CASSRDRGNTEAFF,TRBJ1-1,TRBV27,.,14,TRBD1
TGTGCCAGCAGTTACGAGCGGATCTCCTACGAGCAGTACTTC,CASSYERISYEQYF,TRBJ2-7,TRBV6-2/TRBV6-3,.,14,.
TGTGCCAGCAGCAGCCGACAAGGGGACGAGCAGTACTTC,CASSSRQGDEQYF,TRBJ2-7,TRBV9,.,13,.
TGCGCCAGCAGCTTAATCTCCACAGGGGGCACTGAAGCTTTCTTT,CASSLISTGGTEAFF,TRBJ1-1,TRBV5-1,.,15,TRBD1
TGTGCCAGCAGTCTGCTTACGGGGCGGGGGGCCAACGTCCTGACTTTC,CASSLLTGRGANVLTF,TRBJ2-6,TRBV7-2,.,16,.
TGTGCCAGCAGCTCCTCGGGCTTTCAGGCTTTCTTT,CASSSSGFQAFF,TRBJ1-1,TRBV7-8,.,12,.
TGTGCCAGTAGTAGTAGAACCGGGGAGCTGTTTTTT,CASSSRTGELFF,TRBJ2-2,TRBV19,.,12,.
TGTGCCAGCAGTTACGATCTGGGTACAACTAATGAAAAACTGTTTTTT,CASSYDLGTTNEKLFF,TRBJ1-4,TRBV6-5,.,16,.
TGTGCCAGCAGCCAAGGGCTGGGGGCAATTAAGTATGAGCAGTTCTTC,CASSQGLGAIKYEQFF,TRBJ2-1,TRBV3-1/TRBV3-2,.,16,.
TGTGCCAGCAGTCGAACGAACACTGAAGCTTTCTTT,CASSRTNTEAFF,TRBJ1-1,TRBV6-5,.,12,.
TGTGCCAGCAGTTCCCGGGGTTTGACTGGTAACACTGAAGCTTTCTTT,CASSSRGLTGNTEAFF,TRBJ1-1,TRBV6-2/TRBV6-3,.,16,.
TGTGCCAGCAGCTTAGGGAGTGAAGCTGACGAGCAGTACTTC,CASSLGSEADEQYF,TRBJ2-7,TRBV7-9,.,14,.
TGTGCCAGCAGCCATTTAGGCATCGATAGCATAGGAAACACCATATATTTT,CASSHLGIDSIGNTIYF,TRBJ1-3,TRBV11-2,.,17,.
TGTGCCATCAAAAGTCGGGGGGTGACTAACTACAATGAGCAGTTCTTC,CAIKSRGVTNYNEQFF,TRBJ2-1,TRBV28,.,16,TRBD2
TGTGCCAGCAGCTTAAGATACAGGGAAGACTCCAATCAGCCCCAGCATTTT,CASSLRYREDSNQPQHF,TRBJ1-5,TRBV7-3,.,17,.
TGTGCCAGCAGGGGGGGCCTGGCGGGTGAAGCTTTCTTT,CASRGGLAGEAFF,TRBJ1-1,TRBV12-3/TRBV12-4,.,13,.